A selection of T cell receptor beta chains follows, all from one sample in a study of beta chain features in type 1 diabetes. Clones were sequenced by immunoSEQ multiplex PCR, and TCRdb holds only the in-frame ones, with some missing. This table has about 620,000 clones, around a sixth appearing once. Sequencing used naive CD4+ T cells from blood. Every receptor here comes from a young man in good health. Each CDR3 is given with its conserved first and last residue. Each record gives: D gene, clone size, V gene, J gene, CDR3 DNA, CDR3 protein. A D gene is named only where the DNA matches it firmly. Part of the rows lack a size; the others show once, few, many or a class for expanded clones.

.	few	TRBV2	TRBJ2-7	TGTGCCAGCAGTGAAGGATGGTACGAGCAGTACTTC	CASSEGWYEQYF
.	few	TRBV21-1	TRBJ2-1	TGTGCCAGCAGCAAAGTTTGGGGGCTCGGCTACAATGAGCAGTTCTTC	CASSKVWGLGYNEQFF
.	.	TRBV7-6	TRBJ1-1	TGTGCCAGCAGCTTCTCCCAACGGCTAAACACTGAAGCTTTCTTT	CASSFSQRLNTEAFF
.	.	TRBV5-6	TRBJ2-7	TGTGCCAGCAGCTTGCCTCAGGGACCTGGATACGAGCAGTACTTC	CASSLPQGPGYEQYF
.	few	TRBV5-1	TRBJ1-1	TGCGCCAGCACCAAATCCCGGGAGGACACTGAAGCTTTCTTT	CASTKSREDTEAFF
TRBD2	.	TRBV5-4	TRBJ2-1	TGTGCCAGCAGCTTGGGGACTAGCGATGAGCAGTTCTTC	CASSLGTSDEQFF
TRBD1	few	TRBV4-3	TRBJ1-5	TGCGCCAGCAGCCAAGCCGCACAGGGGTCCAGCAATCAGCCCCAGCATTTT	CASSQAAQGSSNQPQHF
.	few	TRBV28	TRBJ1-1	TGTGCCAGCAGTTTAGTATGGGGTGAGACGATCCAGAACACTGAAGCTTTCTTT	CASSLVWGETIQNTEAFF
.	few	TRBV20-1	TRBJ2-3	TGCAGTGCTAGACCCACAGATACGCAGTATTTT	CSARPTDTQYF
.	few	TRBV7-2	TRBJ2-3	TGTGCCAGCAGCCCGGGCGGGGATACGCAGTATTTT	CASSPGGDTQYF